This T cell receptor beta chain stems from a study of cytomegalovirus exposure and HLA in healthy donors. Vbeta (60) and Jbeta (13) primers were used in the PCR. The assay was immunoSEQ multiplex PCR, and TCRdb's table has in-frame clones only and misses some. The sample lists about 150,000 clones, over 65% occurring once. The sample holds a few counts of this clone. With 1 base clipped from V and 3 bases from J, the junction kept 2 bases outside the gene matches. This CDR3 is 14 amino acids long. CDR1 and CDR2 (germline): LNHNV, YYDKDF (reference sequence). Material for sequencing was PBMCs. The clonotype comes from a female donor in good health and CMV-seropositive. The gene calls are TRBV15 and TRBJ2-5; 7 bases agree with TRBD2. Here the CDR3 DNA reads TGTGCCACCAGCAGAGGACTAGCAGAAGAGACCCAGTACTTC. The encoded protein is CATSRGLAEETQYF.